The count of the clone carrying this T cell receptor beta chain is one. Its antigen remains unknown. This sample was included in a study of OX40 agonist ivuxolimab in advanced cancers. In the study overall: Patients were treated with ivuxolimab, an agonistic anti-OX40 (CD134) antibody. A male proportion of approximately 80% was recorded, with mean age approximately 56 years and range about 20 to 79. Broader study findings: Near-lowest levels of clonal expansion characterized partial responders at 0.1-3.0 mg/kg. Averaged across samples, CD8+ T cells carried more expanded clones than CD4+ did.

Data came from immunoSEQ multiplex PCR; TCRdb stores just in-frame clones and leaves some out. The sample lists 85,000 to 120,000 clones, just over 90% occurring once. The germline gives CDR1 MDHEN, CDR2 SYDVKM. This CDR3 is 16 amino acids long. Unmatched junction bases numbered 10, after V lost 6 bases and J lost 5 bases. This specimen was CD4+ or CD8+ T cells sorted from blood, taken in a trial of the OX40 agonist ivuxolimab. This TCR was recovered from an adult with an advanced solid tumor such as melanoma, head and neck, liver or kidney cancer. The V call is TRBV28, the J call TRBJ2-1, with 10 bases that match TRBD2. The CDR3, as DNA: TGTGCCAGCAGCTCCTTCAGCGGGGGGGCGCACAATGAGCAGTTCTTC. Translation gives CASSSFSGGAHNEQFF.